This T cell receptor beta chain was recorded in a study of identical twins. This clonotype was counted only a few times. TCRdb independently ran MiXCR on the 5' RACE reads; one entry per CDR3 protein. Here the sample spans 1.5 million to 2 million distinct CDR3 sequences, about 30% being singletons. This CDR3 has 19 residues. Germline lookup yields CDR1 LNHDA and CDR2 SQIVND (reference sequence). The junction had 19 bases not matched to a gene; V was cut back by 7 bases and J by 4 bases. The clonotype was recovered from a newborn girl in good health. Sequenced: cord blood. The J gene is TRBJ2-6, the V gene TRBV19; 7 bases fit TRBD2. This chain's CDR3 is CASTSYGTTLSYGANVLTF. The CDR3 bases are TGTGCCAGTACCTCCTATGGGACTACCTTAAGTTACGGGGCCAACGTCCTGACTTTC.